A single sample is the source of the 19 T cell receptor beta chains below, sequenced in a study of beta chain features in type 1 diabetes. The isolated RNA, all of it, was reverse transcribed, so expressed TCRB transcripts were what got sequenced. Repertoires were generated with immunoSEQ multiplex PCR, while TCRdb's copy carries only in-frame clones and drops some. The sample contains fewer than 65,000 clones, about 55% of which appear only once. The sequencing sample was made of Tregs from blood. The receptors were gathered from a woman aged 18-30 years in good health.

The J gene is TRBJ2-1, the V gene TRBV7-8; 8 positions match TRBD2. Losses at the gene ends were 5 bases for V and 0 bases for J; bases not matched to a gene: 9. The CDR3 has 17 residues. Germline-derived CDR1 and CDR2 are SGHVS and FQNEAQ. The CDR3 loop is CASSETLAGLSYNEQFF. DNA for the CDR3: TGTGCCAGCAGCGAAACATTAGCGGGACTCTCCTACAATGAGCAGTTCTTC.

This chain connects TRBV11-3 to TRBJ2-2; D possibly corresponds to TRBD2 (6 bases). The CDR3 is 14 amino acids. Trimming took 5 bases from V and 0 from J, leaving 7 bases between them. Germline assignment: CDR1 SGHNT and CDR2 YENEEA. CDR3 in DNA: TGTGCCAGCAGCGGCGGGGCGAACACCGGGGAGCTGTTTTTT. This encodes CASSGGANTGELFF.

This chain's CDR3 is CAIDRGTNEQYF. DNA of the CDR3: TGTGCCATCGACAGGGGGACGAACGAGCAGTACTTC. The V gene is TRBV10-3, the J gene TRBJ2-5; 9 nucleotides agree with TRBD1. The DNA end lines up better with TRBJ2-7; the J call may be wrong. Germline V gene sequence: CDR1 ENHRY, CDR2 SYGVKD. The CDR3 runs 12 residues.

This clone was recorded a few times. The chain links TRBV7-9 to TRBJ2-5, with TRBD2 matching 11 bases. CDR1 and CDR2 (germline): SEHNR, FQNEAQ (reference sequence). The ends lost 4 bases at V and 5 bases at J; junction bases unmatched: 9. There are 16 residues in the CDR3. This chain's CDR3 is CASSSGTSGAHETQYF. Here the CDR3 DNA reads TGTGCCAGCAGCTCCGGGACTAGCGGAGCACATGAGACCCAGTACTTC.

This rearrangement joins TRBV29-1 to TRBJ1-3; maybe TRBD1 (5 bases). Germline lookup yields CDR1 SQVTM and CDR2 ANQGSEA. This CDR3 spans 14 amino acids. Trimming removed 0 bases at V and 0 bases at J, with 6 bases between. The CDR3 region is CSVEDGHSGNTIYF. DNA for the CDR3: TGCAGCGTTGAAGACGGACACTCTGGAAACACCATATATTTT.

In regard to this clone: An end of the junction does not agree with germline; a read error may underlie this. The chain has TRBV5-6 and TRBJ2-5, with D unclear. The CDR3 length is 14 residues. Germline V gives CDR1 SGHDT, CDR2 YYEEEE. CDR3 residues: CASRLRRFQQTQYF. CDR3 DNA sequence: TGTGCCAGCAGACTAAGACGGTTCCAACAGACCCAGTACTTC.

This chain uses TRBV7-9 with TRBJ2-2; TRBD2 is a possible D gene (6 bases). V was clipped by 6 bases and J by 0 bases, with 14 bases between them. This CDR3 region has 16 residues. The germline CDR1 and CDR2 sequences are SEHNR and FQNEAQ (reference sequence). This chain's CDR3 is CASRGGNFANTGELFF. The CDR3 nucleotides are TGTGCCAGCAGGGGGGGAAATTTTGCGAACACCGGGGAGCTGTTTTTT.

V usage is TRBV5-1 and J usage is TRBJ1-2; 9 nucleotides align to TRBD1. The ends lost 4 bases at V and 3 bases at J; junction bases unmatched: 10. The germline gives CDR1 SGHRS, CDR2 YFSETQ. The CDR3 is 16 residues long. CDR3 protein: CASSGNTGGGYYGYTF. In DNA form, the CDR3 reads TGCGCCAGCAGCGGTAACACAGGGGGCGGTTACTATGGCTACACCTTC.

The chain employs TRBV28 and TRBJ2-5; TRBD1 might be the D (6 bases). The J call may be wrong; the DNA end is better matched by TRBJ2-7. The germline CDR1 and CDR2 sequences are MDHEN and SYDVKM. The CDR3 contains 12 residues. The CDR3 DNA sequence: TGTGCCAGCAGTTTAAACAGGGACGAGCAGTACTTC. Protein: CASSLNRDEQYF.

This clone was observed a handful of times. The chain uses TRBV7-2 and TRBJ2-7; 7 bases match TRBD2. The CDR3 loop spans 14 amino acids. With 8 bases clipped from V and 0 bases from J, the junction kept 7 bases outside the gene matches. Germline values: CDR1 SGHTA, CDR2 FQGNSA. CDR3 DNA sequence: TGTGCCAGCCGTGGGGGGGGGAGCTCCTACGAGCAGTACTTC. It codes for CASRGGGSSYEQYF.

This chain links TRBV7-9 with TRBJ1-6, with 7 positions matching TRBD1. The CDR3 covers 14 residues. With V trimmed by 1 base and J by 10 bases, 4 bases remained unmatched. Germline V gene sequence: CDR1 SEHNR, CDR2 FQNEAQ (reference sequence). The CDR3 coding sequence is TGTGCCAGCAGCTTAGGACAGGGAATCTCACCCCTCCACTTT. Translation: CASSLGQGISPLHF.

In this sample, this clone turned up a few times. J is TRBJ1-2 and V is TRBV27; D not resolved. Trimming pared 1 base from V and 4 bases from J, leaving 7 bases between. The CDR3 totals 13 residues. The germline CDR1 and CDR2 sequences are MNHEY and SMNVEV (reference sequence). The CDR3 DNA is TGTGCCAGCAGTTTATTCAGAATCTATGGCTACACCTTC. Its protein is CASSLFRIYGYTF.

The rearrangement joins TRBV5-1 to TRBJ2-3; a weak D match, TRBD2 (6 bases). CDR1 is SGHRS and CDR2 is YFSETQ in the germline V gene. Trimming cost V 4 bases and J 6 bases, with 18 bases left between them. The CDR3 sequence is 15 residues long. The CDR3 loop reads CASSGGAGIGDTQYF. In DNA, the CDR3 is TGCGCCAGCAGCGGAGGGGCAGGCATTGGCGATACGCAGTATTTT. The full variable domain, in which reference TRBV5-1 and TRBJ2-3 provide the parts outside the CDR3, is KAGVTQTPRYLIKTRGQQVTLSCSPISGHRSVSWYQQTPGQGLQFLFEYFSETQRNKGNFPGRFSGRQFSNSRSEMNVSTLELGDSALYLCASSGGAGIGDTQYFGPGTRLTVL.

The chain is built from TRBV11-2 and TRBJ2-7; maybe TRBD2 (6 bases). Germline V gene sequence: CDR1 SGHAT, CDR2 FQNNGV. The CDR3 length is 13 residues. Trimming left V 1 base short and J 5 bases short, with 9 bases between. The DNA for the CDR3 is TGTGCCAGCAGCTTAGCCGGAGGGAACGAGCAGTACTTC. This encodes CASSLAGGNEQYF.

This clone was observed once. The rearrangement joins TRBV5-1 to TRBJ2-5; 12 bases agree with TRBD1. CDR3 length equals 16 residues. V dropped 4 bases and J dropped 5; count of bases not matched to a gene: 9. Germline assignment: CDR1 SGHRS and CDR2 YFSETQ. The CDR3 region is CASSISGQGARETQYF. The CDR3 nucleotides read TGCGCCAGCAGCATCTCGGGACAGGGGGCGAGGGAGACCCAGTACTTC.

The rearrangement joins TRBV19 to TRBJ2-2; 8 bases map to TRBD1. The CDR3 is 14 amino acids. Germline CDR1 LNHDA, CDR2 SQIVND (reference sequence). V lost 7 bases, J lost 2 bases, and 3 bases stayed unmatched. The CDR3 DNA sequence: TGTGCCAGTACCACAGGGGGAAACACCGGGGAGCTGTTTTTT. It translates to CASTTGGNTGELFF.

The chain couples TRBV5-1 to TRBJ1-1, with 8 bases fitting TRBD1. Germline lookup yields CDR1 SGHRS and CDR2 YFSETQ. J lost 0 bases, V lost 4 bases, and 5 bases had no gene match. This CDR3 is 15 amino acids long. CDR3: CASSPWTGLNTEAFF. DNA of the CDR3: TGCGCCAGCAGCCCCTGGACAGGGTTGAACACTGAAGCTTTCTTT.

J is TRBJ1-2 and V is TRBV18, with 7 bases fitting TRBD1. This CDR3 has 14 amino acids. V trimming: 3 bases; J trimming: 0 bases; junction bases outside the gene matches: 1. Germline values: CDR1 KGHSH, CDR2 LQKENI. CDR3 protein: CASSPGQPNYGYTF. DNA of the CDR3: TGTGCCAGCTCACCGGGACAGCCTAACTATGGCTACACCTTC. Full variable domain (remainder filled in from reference TRBV18 and TRBJ1-2): NAGVMQNPRHLVRRRGQEARLRCSPMKGHSHVYWYRQLPEEGLKFMVYLQKENIIDESGMPKERFSAEFPKEGPSILRIQQVVRGDSAAYFCASSPGQPNYGYTFGSGTRLTVV.

The rearrangement links TRBV29-1 to TRBJ1-1, with 7 bases that match TRBD1. The CDR3 totals 14 residues. CDR1 and CDR2 (germline): SQVTM, ANQGSEA. The trim removed 6 bases at V and 1 base at J, leaving 8 bases unmatched. This CDR3 is CSVTGTNKNTEAFF. DNA of the CDR3: TGCAGCGTGACAGGGACGAACAAGAACACTGAAGCTTTCTTT.